This is a list of T cell receptor beta chains from one sample in a study of human T cells and chemical hapten exposure. TCRdb called the RACE reads again in MiXCR, with one record for every CDR3 protein. The data hold some 65,000 distinct CDR3 sequences, with about 6% observed a single time. Sequencing was done on a sample of whole blood. The source is a female donor in good health. Some clones in this sample may be carry-over from other donors' samples. Both conserved end residues are part of each CDR3. Each record gives: CDR3 length, clone size, V gene, D gene, J gene, CDR3 DNA, CDR3 protein. D genes are given only for firm matches. Clone size appears in some rows only: once, few, many, or a class for an expanded clone.

CDR3 length: 15; clone size: -; V gene: TRBV2; D gene: TRBD1; J gene: TRBJ2-5; CDR3 DNA: TGTGCCAGCAGTCCTAGGACAGGACCCCAAGAGACCCAGTACTTC; CDR3 protein: CASSPRTGPQETQYF
CDR3 length: 13; clone size: many; V gene: TRBV9; D gene: -; J gene: TRBJ2-2; CDR3 DNA: TGTGCCAGCAGCGTAGTGGTCACCGGGGAGCTGTTTTTT; CDR3 protein: CASSVVVTGELFF
CDR3 length: 12; clone size: -; V gene: TRBV30; D gene: TRBD1; J gene: TRBJ1-2; CDR3 DNA: TGTGCCTGGGCTGGGACAGGGGTTGGCTACACCTTC; CDR3 protein: CAWAGTGVGYTF
CDR3 length: 14; clone size: few; V gene: TRBV2; D gene: -; J gene: TRBJ1-5; CDR3 DNA: TGTGCCAGCAAGTTCGTCATGGTCGGTCAGCCCCAGCATTTT; CDR3 protein: CASKFVMVGQPQHF
CDR3 length: 15; clone size: many; V gene: TRBV4-3; D gene: -; J gene: TRBJ2-1; CDR3 DNA: TGCGCCAGCAGCCAAGATCGTCGGGGGCGATATGAGCAGTTCTTC; CDR3 protein: CASSQDRRGRYEQFF
CDR3 length: 14; clone size: many; V gene: TRBV7-2; D gene: -; J gene: TRBJ2-3; CDR3 DNA: TGTGCCAGCAGCTTAATGGCGGCAACAGATACGCAGTATTTT; CDR3 protein: CASSLMAATDTQYF
CDR3 length: 15; clone size: -; V gene: TRBV15; D gene: -; J gene: TRBJ2-6; CDR3 DNA: TGTGCCACCAGCCCAGCTGGCTCTGGGGCCAACGTCCTGACTTTC; CDR3 protein: CATSPAGSGANVLTF
CDR3 length: 20; clone size: many; V gene: TRBV11-2; D gene: -; J gene: TRBJ2-6; CDR3 DNA: TGTGCCAGCAGCCAATGGACGGACACACATCCCTCGTCTGGGGCCAACGTCCTGACTTTC; CDR3 protein: CASSQWTDTHPSSGANVLTF
CDR3 length: 15; clone size: few; V gene: TRBV5-6; D gene: -; J gene: TRBJ1-1; CDR3 DNA: TGTGCCAGCAGCTCCCATGGGGGAATGAACACTGAAGCTTTCTTT; CDR3 protein: CASSSHGGMNTEAFF
CDR3 length: 11; clone size: many; V gene: TRBV7-2; D gene: -; J gene: TRBJ2-3; CDR3 DNA: TGTGCCAGCAGCTATCAAGATACGCAGTATTTT; CDR3 protein: CASSYQDTQYF
CDR3 length: 16; clone size: many; V gene: TRBV7-8; D gene: TRBD1; J gene: TRBJ1-5; CDR3 DNA: TGTGCCAGCAGCTTGGGCGCAGGGGGGAACAATCAGCCCCAGCATTTT; CDR3 protein: CASSLGAGGNNQPQHF
CDR3 length: 12; clone size: few; V gene: TRBV28; D gene: -; J gene: TRBJ2-5; CDR3 DNA: TGTGCCAGCAGTCCCGGGGCCGGGACCCAGTACTTC; CDR3 protein: CASSPGAGTQYF
CDR3 length: 12; clone size: many; V gene: TRBV2; D gene: -; J gene: TRBJ2-1; CDR3 DNA: TGTGCCAGTGACCGGGACTACAATGAGCAGTTCTTC; CDR3 protein: CASDRDYNEQFF
CDR3 length: 16; clone size: -; V gene: TRBV6-6; D gene: -; J gene: TRBJ2-3; CDR3 DNA: TGTGCCAGCAGTCCTGGACAAATTTTAGGCACAGATACGCAGTATTTT; CDR3 protein: CASSPGQILGTDTQYF
CDR3 length: 14; clone size: -; V gene: TRBV20-1; D gene: -; J gene: TRBJ1-1; CDR3 DNA: TGCAGTGCTAGAGATCGGGCAGGGTGGTCTGAAGCTTTCTTT; CDR3 protein: CSARDRAGWSEAFF
CDR3 length: 13; clone size: many; V gene: TRBV7-8; D gene: -; J gene: TRBJ1-2; CDR3 DNA: TGTGCCAGCAGCTTAGTTGGCCTTGGTCGCTACACCTTC; CDR3 protein: CASSLVGLGRYTF
CDR3 length: 19; clone size: many; V gene: TRBV13; D gene: -; J gene: TRBJ2-6; CDR3 DNA: TGTGCCAGCAGCCACCTCCGGGACCGGGCGATCTCTGGGGCCAACGTCCTGACTTTC; CDR3 protein: CASSHLRDRAISGANVLTF
CDR3 length: 14; clone size: many; V gene: TRBV18; D gene: -; J gene: TRBJ1-5; CDR3 DNA: TGTGCCAGCTCACCTGGTGATAGCAATCAGCCCCAGCATTTT; CDR3 protein: CASSPGDSNQPQHF
CDR3 length: 13; clone size: many; V gene: TRBV16; D gene: -; J gene: TRBJ1-1; CDR3 DNA: TGTGCCAGCAGCCAATCCCGGGCCACTGAAGCTTTCTTT; CDR3 protein: CASSQSRATEAFF
CDR3 length: 14; clone size: many; V gene: TRBV7-2; D gene: -; J gene: TRBJ1-1; CDR3 DNA: TGTGCCAGCAGCGTGGCTAGGGGAGGTACTGAAGCTTTCTTT; CDR3 protein: CASSVARGGTEAFF
CDR3 length: 15; clone size: few; V gene: TRBV20-1; D gene: -; J gene: TRBJ2-3; CDR3 DNA: TGCAGTGCTAGAGACTGGCGGGGGCGCACAGATACGCAGTATTTT; CDR3 protein: CSARDWRGRTDTQYF
CDR3 length: 15; clone size: many; V gene: TRBV2; D gene: -; J gene: TRBJ2-5; CDR3 DNA: TGTGCCAGCAAGGGTTCGGGCGGGGGCCGTGAGACCCAGTACTTC; CDR3 protein: CASKGSGGGRETQYF
CDR3 length: 17; clone size: many; V gene: TRBV29-1; D gene: -; J gene: TRBJ2-4; CDR3 DNA: TGCAGCGTTGAAGGGTGGGGTCAGGGAAGGACCAAAAACATTCAGTACTTC; CDR3 protein: CSVEGWGQGRTKNIQYF
CDR3 length: 15; clone size: few; V gene: TRBV29-1; D gene: TRBD1; J gene: TRBJ1-1; CDR3 DNA: TGCAGCGTTACTACTACCGGGACAGGGGAAACTGAAGCTTTCTTT; CDR3 protein: CSVTTTGTGETEAFF
CDR3 length: 15; clone size: many; V gene: TRBV15; D gene: -; J gene: TRBJ1-1; CDR3 DNA: TGTGCCACCAGCAGATCCCGGGGCGGGGGCACTGAAGCTTTCTTT; CDR3 protein: CATSRSRGGGTEAFF
CDR3 length: 14; clone size: many; V gene: TRBV14; D gene: TRBD2; J gene: TRBJ2-5; CDR3 DNA: TGTGCCAGCAACCCGGGACTATTCGAAGAGACCCAGTACTTC; CDR3 protein: CASNPGLFEETQYF
CDR3 length: 15; clone size: many; V gene: TRBV10-3; D gene: TRBD2; J gene: TRBJ2-5; CDR3 DNA: TGTGCCATCAGTGATAGCGGGAGGACCCAAGAGACCCAGTACTTC; CDR3 protein: CAISDSGRTQETQYF
CDR3 length: 17; clone size: many; V gene: TRBV3-1; D gene: -; J gene: TRBJ1-2; CDR3 DNA: TGTGCCAGCAGCCAAGATCTGGTGCCACCCTTTGCTCGTGGCTACACCTTC; CDR3 protein: CASSQDLVPPFARGYTF
CDR3 length: 14; clone size: many; V gene: TRBV20-1; D gene: -; J gene: TRBJ2-3; CDR3 DNA: TGCAGTGCTAGAGAAGGGGGTGAGGCAGATACGCAGTATTTT; CDR3 protein: CSAREGGEADTQYF
CDR3 length: 15; clone size: many; V gene: TRBV12-3/TRBV12-4; D gene: -; J gene: TRBJ1-1; CDR3 DNA: TGTGCCAGCAGTTCCGTGCCGGGAGATCCTTCTGAAGCTTTCTTT; CDR3 protein: CASSSVPGDPSEAFF
CDR3 length: 13; clone size: few; V gene: TRBV30; D gene: TRBD2; J gene: TRBJ2-7; CDR3 DNA: TGTGCCTGGAGTACCGGGACTAGCGTCGAGCAGTACTTC; CDR3 protein: CAWSTGTSVEQYF
CDR3 length: 16; clone size: many; V gene: TRBV9; D gene: TRBD2; J gene: TRBJ2-5; CDR3 DNA: TGTGCCAGCAGCGGCTCCTCCGGGACTAGCGAAGAGACCCAGTACTTC; CDR3 protein: CASSGSSGTSEETQYF
CDR3 length: 10; clone size: -; V gene: TRBV29-1; D gene: -; J gene: TRBJ1-1; CDR3 DNA: TGCAGCGTAGGGGGGACTGAAGCTTTCTTT; CDR3 protein: CSVGGTEAFF
CDR3 length: 13; clone size: -; V gene: TRBV10-3; D gene: -; J gene: TRBJ1-1; CDR3 DNA: TGTGCCATCGCGACGGGTGCGAACACTGAAGCTTTCTTT; CDR3 protein: CAIATGANTEAFF
CDR3 length: 14; clone size: many; V gene: TRBV2; D gene: TRBD1; J gene: TRBJ2-1; CDR3 DNA: TGTGCCGGGGAGCCCGGGACAGATCCCTATGAGCAGTTCTTC; CDR3 protein: CAGEPGTDPYEQFF
CDR3 length: 16; clone size: many; V gene: TRBV9; D gene: TRBD1; J gene: TRBJ1-2; CDR3 DNA: TGTGCCAGCAGCGGAGGACAGGGGGCCCATGGGTATGGCTACACCTTC; CDR3 protein: CASSGGQGAHGYGYTF